This TCR beta chain was profiled in a study of blood T cell repertoires in COVID-19. Across the study: Samples of COVID-19 (acute and convalescent) were obtained from the United States, Italy and Spain. Sources were T cells, B-cell-depleted T cells, or PBMCs; the material itself was cDNA or gDNA.

V was cut by 4 bases and J by 4 bases, with 19 bases left in between. The CDR3 covers 15 residues. Germline CDR1 reads SQVTM; CDR2 reads ANQGSEA. In the original workflow: Estimated nucleated cell counts came from reference gene primer amplification. Profiled with immunoSEQ multiplex PCR; TCRdb holds only in-frame clones, not every one. The V and J calls and the clone size are those of that table, but D and trimming were determined from the DNA. Among about 65,000 clones listed, roughly nine tenths were seen once. Sequencing used peripheral blood. The gene calls are TRBV29-1 and TRBJ1-2, with D hard to call. The source is a man in his sixties with acute or convalescent COVID-19. In DNA, the CDR3 is TGCAGCGTTGGCAGCCCTACTGGGCCAGTCTATGGCTACACCTTC. It codes for CSVGSPTGPVYGYTF. The variable domain in full, completed from reference TRBV29-1 and TRBJ1-2, reads SAVISQKPSRDICQRGTSLTIQCQVDSQVTMMFWYRQQPGQSLTLIATANQGSEATYESGFVIDKFPISRPNLTFSTLTVSNMSPEDSSIYLCSVGSPTGPVYGYTFGSGTRLTVV.